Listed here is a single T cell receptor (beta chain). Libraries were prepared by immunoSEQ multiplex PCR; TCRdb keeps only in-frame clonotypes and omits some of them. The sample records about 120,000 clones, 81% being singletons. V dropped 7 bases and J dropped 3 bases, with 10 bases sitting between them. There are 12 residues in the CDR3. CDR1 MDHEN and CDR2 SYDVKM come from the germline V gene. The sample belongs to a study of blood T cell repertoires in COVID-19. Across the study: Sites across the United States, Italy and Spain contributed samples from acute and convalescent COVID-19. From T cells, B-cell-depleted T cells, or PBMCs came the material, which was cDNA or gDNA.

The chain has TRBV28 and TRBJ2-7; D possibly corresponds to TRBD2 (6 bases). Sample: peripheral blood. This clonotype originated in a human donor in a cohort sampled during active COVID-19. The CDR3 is CASMGGSYEQYF. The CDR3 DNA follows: TGTGCCAGCATGGGGGGAAGCTACGAGCAGTACTTC.